A selection of T cell receptor beta chains follows, all from one sample in a study of neurological immune-mediated disorders. TCRdb fed the 5' RACE reads into MiXCR, producing one record per CDR3 protein. The sample has tens of thousands of distinct CDR3 sequences, about 11% seen once. Sequenced: PBMCs. The receptors here all came from a male donor with HTLV-1-associated myelopathy (HAM/TSP). The CDR3 runs from the conserved cysteine through the conserved F or W. D genes are given only for firm matches. Size values are once, few and many counts, or a class for expanded clones, and some rows have none.

J gene | V gene | D gene | clone size | CDR3 DNA | CDR3 protein
TRBJ1-1 | TRBV7-2 | . | many | TGTGCCAGCAGCCAGGACACTGAAGCTTTCTTT | CASSQDTEAFF
TRBJ1-2 | TRBV4-3 | . | many | TGCGCCAGCAGCCAAGAAGTCATAGGGCCCAACTATGGCTACACCTTC | CASSQEVIGPNYGYTF
TRBJ1-4 | TRBV29-1 | . | many | TGCAGCGTTGAAGATCCCAGGTTCGGTAATGAAAAACTGTTTTTT | CSVEDPRFGNEKLFF
TRBJ2-1 | TRBV3-1 | TRBD2 | many | TGTGCCAGCAGGGCGGGGGTATACAATGAGCAGTTCTTC | CASRAGVYNEQFF
TRBJ1-6 | TRBV5-1 | . | medium-sized | TGCGCCAGCAGCCGGGATCCTAATTCACCCCTCCACTTT | CASSRDPNSPLHF
TRBJ2-2 | TRBV7-2 | . | medium-sized | TGTGCCAGTTTAATGGCGAACACCGGGGAGCTGTTTTTT | CASLMANTGELFF
TRBJ1-1 | TRBV11-2 | TRBD1 | many | TGTGCCAGCAGCTTAGAGACAGGGTCCACTGAAGCTTTCTTT | CASSLETGSTEAFF
TRBJ2-1 | TRBV5-1 | . | many | TGCGCCAGCAGCTCCCCTAGTTCGGGCAATGAGCAGTTCTTC | CASSSPSSGNEQFF
TRBJ1-2 | TRBV28 | . | many | TGTGCCAGCAGTCCCTACGGGATTCCCTATGGCTACACCTTC | CASSPYGIPYGYTF
TRBJ2-7 | TRBV7-9 | . | many | TGTGCCAGCAGCTTAACCTTAGACTACGAGCAGTACTTC | CASSLTLDYEQYF
TRBJ1-6 | TRBV7-8 | . | many | TGTGCCAGCAGTCCGGGGACGATTTCACCCCTCCACTTT | CASSPGTISPLHF
TRBJ1-4 | TRBV10-2 | . | few | TGCGCCAGCAGTGATGAAGGGGTGCGGCTGTTTTTT | CASSDEGVRLFF
TRBJ2-2 | TRBV4-2 | . | many | TGTGCCAGCAGCGAGAGGGCCGGGGAGCTGTTTTTT | CASSERAGELFF
TRBJ2-5 | TRBV20-1 | . | many | TGCAGTGCTAGGAGGGGGGAAGGGGAGACCCAGTACTTC | CSARRGEGETQYF
TRBJ2-7 | TRBV15 | . | many | TGTGCCACCAGCAGAGATATAGGACTCGGTGCCTACGAGCAGTACTTC | CATSRDIGLGAYEQYF
TRBJ2-1 | TRBV20-1 | TRBD2 | hyperexpanded | TGCAGTGCTAGACCTTCCGGGGGGGTCTACAATGAGCAGTTCTTC | CSARPSGGVYNEQFF
TRBJ2-3 | TRBV5-6 | . | many | TGTGCCAGCAGCAGATCTAGCGAGCAGTATTTT | CASSRSSEQYF
TRBJ1-6 | TRBV7-9 | . | many | TGTGCCAGCAGCCCCCTTGGGAGCTCCTATAATTCACCCCTCCACTTT | CASSPLGSSYNSPLHF
TRBJ2-3 | TRBV7-8 | TRBD1 | many | TGTGCCAGCAGCTTTCGGGACAGGGGTTCCACAGATACGCAGTATTTT | CASSFRDRGSTDTQYF
TRBJ2-6 | TRBV6-6 | . | few | TGTGCCAGCAGTTACGATGGGGGCTCTGGGGCCAACGTCCTGACTTTC | CASSYDGGSGANVLTF
TRBJ2-5 | TRBV5-1 | TRBD1 | many | TGCGCCAGCAGCTTGATAGGGGGCGCGGGAGAGACCCAGTACTTC | CASSLIGGAGETQYF
TRBJ2-3 | TRBV12-3/TRBV12-4 | TRBD1 | many | TGTGCCAGCCAGGGGGCCGGAGATACGCAGTATTTT | CASQGAGDTQYF
TRBJ1-2 | TRBV5-1 | TRBD1 | many | TGCGCCAGCAGCCTAGGACAGGGAGGTTATGGCTACACCTTC | CASSLGQGGYGYTF
TRBJ2-4 | TRBV10-3 | TRBD2 | many | TGTGCCATCAGTGTCGGCGGGGGTGGCAAAAACATTCAGTACTTC | CAISVGGGGKNIQYF
TRBJ1-3 | TRBV4-3 | . | . | TGCGCCAGCAGCCAGCGGCCCAGGGGTACTGGAAACACCATATATTTT | CASSQRPRGTGNTIYF
TRBJ2-3 | TRBV12-3/TRBV12-4 | TRBD1 | many | TGTGCCAGCAACCTTGGGACAGGGAGAGATACGCAGTATTTT | CASNLGTGRDTQYF
TRBJ2-1 | TRBV5-1 | . | many | TGCGCCAGCACTCGGACCTACAATGAGCAGTTCTTC | CASTRTYNEQFF
TRBJ2-5 | TRBV5-1 | . | many | TGCGCCAGCAGCTTGGAGCGGGTTATTGCGGAGACCCAGTACTTC | CASSLERVIAETQYF
TRBJ2-3 | TRBV20-1 | . | many | TGCAGTGCTAGTGACAGGACAGATACGCAGTATTTT | CSASDRTDTQYF
TRBJ2-3 | TRBV5-1 | . | many | TGCGCCAGCAGTCGAGGGGGACTCTACACAGATACGCAGTATTTT | CASSRGGLYTDTQYF
TRBJ2-1 | TRBV20-1 | . | many | TGCAGTGCTCCCCCGGGGTTAGATTACAATGAGCAGTTCTTC | CSAPPGLDYNEQFF
TRBJ1-4 | TRBV3-1 | TRBD1 | many | TGTGCCAGCAGCCAAGCCCGGGGACAGGGGGCAAAACTGTTTTTT | CASSQARGQGAKLFF
TRBJ1-5 | TRBV7-8 | TRBD1 | many | TGTGCCAGCAGCCTCCGGGACAGGGGTCATCAGCCCCAGCATTTT | CASSLRDRGHQPQHF
TRBJ2-3 | TRBV6-1 | . | few | TGTGCCAGCAGCGTCCAGGGGGGGACACACACAGATACGCAGTATTTT | CASSVQGGTHTDTQYF
TRBJ1-5 | TRBV20-1 | . | . | TGCAGTGCTAGCGCATCGGTAGATCAGCCCCAGCATTTT | CSASASVDQPQHF
TRBJ2-6 | TRBV4-1 | . | many | TGCGCCAGCAGCCAAGTAGGAGTCCTAGATGGGGCCAACGTCCTGACTTTC | CASSQVGVLDGANVLTF
TRBJ2-5 | TRBV7-9 | TRBD1 | many | TGTGCCAGCAGACCAACAGGGGGCACAGAGACCCAGTACTTC | CASRPTGGTETQYF
TRBJ2-6 | TRBV28 | . | many | TGTGCCAGCAGTTTAAGTACGGTTGGGGCCAACGTCCTGACTTTC | CASSLSTVGANVLTF
TRBJ2-7 | TRBV7-2 | TRBD1 | many | TGTGCCAGCAGTATTACATTCGCGGGACAGGGGAGCGAGCAGTACTTC | CASSITFAGQGSEQYF
TRBJ2-7 | TRBV5-4 | . | many | TGTGCCAGCAGCTTGGGGCTTGGAGGGATCGGCGAGCAGTACTTC | CASSLGLGGIGEQYF
TRBJ2-1 | TRBV20-1 | . | many | TGCAGTGCTAGAGTGTTATTGGGCGGGTCCCTCTGGAATGAGCAGTTCTTC | CSARVLLGGSLWNEQFF
TRBJ1-6 | TRBV21-1 | . | many | TGTGCCAGCAGCAAAGAGGCCCGGAGGGCACCCCTCCACTTT | CASSKEARRAPLHF
TRBJ2-6 | TRBV11-2 | . | many | TGTGCCAGCAGCTTAATAGGCCGGGGGGCCAACGTCCTGACTTTC | CASSLIGRGANVLTF